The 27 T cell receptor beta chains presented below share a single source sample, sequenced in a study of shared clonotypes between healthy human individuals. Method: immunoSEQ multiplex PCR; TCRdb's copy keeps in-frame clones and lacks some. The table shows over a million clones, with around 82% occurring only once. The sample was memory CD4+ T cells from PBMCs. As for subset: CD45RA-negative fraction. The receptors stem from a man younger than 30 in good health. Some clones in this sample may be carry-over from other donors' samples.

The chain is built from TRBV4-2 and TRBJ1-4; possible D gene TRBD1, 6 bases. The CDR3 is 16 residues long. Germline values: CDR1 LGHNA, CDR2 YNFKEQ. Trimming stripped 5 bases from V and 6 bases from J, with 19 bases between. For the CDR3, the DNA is TGTGCCAGCAGCACGGGGGGGGCAGGGTGGGATGAAAAACTGTTTTTT. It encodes CASSTGGAGWDEKLFF.

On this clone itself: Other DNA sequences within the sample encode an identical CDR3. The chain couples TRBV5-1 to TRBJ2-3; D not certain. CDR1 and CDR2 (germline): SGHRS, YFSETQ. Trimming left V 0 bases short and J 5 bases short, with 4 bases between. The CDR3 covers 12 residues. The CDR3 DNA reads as TGCGCCAGCAGCTTGGAGGGAGATACGCAGTATTTT. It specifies CASSLEGDTQYF.

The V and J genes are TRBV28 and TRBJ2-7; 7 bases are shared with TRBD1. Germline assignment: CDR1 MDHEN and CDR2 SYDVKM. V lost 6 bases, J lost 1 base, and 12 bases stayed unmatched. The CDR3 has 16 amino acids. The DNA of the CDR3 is TGTGCCAGCAGCCTCGGACAGGCGGTATCTTCCTACGAGCAGTACTTC. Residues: CASSLGQAVSSYEQYF.

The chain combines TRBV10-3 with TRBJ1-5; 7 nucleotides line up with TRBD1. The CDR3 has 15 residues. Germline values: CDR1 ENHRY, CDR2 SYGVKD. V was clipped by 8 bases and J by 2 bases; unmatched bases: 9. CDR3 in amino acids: CAIGKTGDGNQPQHF. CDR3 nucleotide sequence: TGTGCCATCGGCAAAACAGGGGACGGCAATCAGCCCCAGCATTTT.

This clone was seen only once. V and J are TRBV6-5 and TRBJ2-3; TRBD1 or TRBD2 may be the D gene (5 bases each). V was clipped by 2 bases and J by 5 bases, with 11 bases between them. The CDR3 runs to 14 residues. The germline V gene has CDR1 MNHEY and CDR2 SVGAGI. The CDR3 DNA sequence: TGTGCCAGCAGTTACGAGGGGTCGATAGATACGCAGTATTTT. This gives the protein CASSYEGSIDTQYF.

This CDR3 is CASSPRGGPEAGGNEQFF. The DNA for the CDR3 is TGTGCCAGCAGCCCGAGGGGGGGTCCGGAGGCGGGTGGGAATGAGCAGTTCTTC. V gene TRBV9 combines with J gene TRBJ2-1, with D maybe TRBD2 (7 bases). The CDR3 consists of 18 residues. V gave up 4 bases and J gave up 7 bases, with 27 bases separating them. Germline CDR1 and CDR2: SGDLS and YYNGEE. The complete variable domain, with remaining parts taken from reference TRBV9 and TRBJ2-1, reads DSGVTQTPKHLITATGQRVTLRCSPRSGDLSVYWYQQSLDQGLQFLIQYYNGEERAKGNILERFSAQQFPDLHSELNLSSLELGDSALYFCASSPRGGPEAGGNEQFFGPGTRLTVL.

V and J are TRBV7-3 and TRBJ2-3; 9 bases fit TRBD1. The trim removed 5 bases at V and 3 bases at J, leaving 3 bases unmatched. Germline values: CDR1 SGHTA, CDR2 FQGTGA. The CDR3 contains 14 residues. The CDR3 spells CASSQGQGTDTQYF. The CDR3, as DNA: TGTGCCAGCAGCCAAGGACAGGGGACAGATACGCAGTATTTT.

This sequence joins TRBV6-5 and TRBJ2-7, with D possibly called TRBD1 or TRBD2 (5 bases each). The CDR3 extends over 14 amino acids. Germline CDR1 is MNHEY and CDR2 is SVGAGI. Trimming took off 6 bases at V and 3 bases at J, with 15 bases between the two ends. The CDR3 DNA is TGTGCCAGCAGCGGGACGTTGGGTTACTACGAGCAGTACTTC. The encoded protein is CASSGTLGYYEQYF.

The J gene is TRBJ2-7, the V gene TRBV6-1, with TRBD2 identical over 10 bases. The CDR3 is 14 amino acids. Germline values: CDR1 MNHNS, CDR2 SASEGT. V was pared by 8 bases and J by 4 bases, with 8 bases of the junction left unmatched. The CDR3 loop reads CASESGGVGYEQYF. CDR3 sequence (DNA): TGTGCCAGCGAGAGCGGGGGGGTTGGGTACGAGCAGTACTTC.

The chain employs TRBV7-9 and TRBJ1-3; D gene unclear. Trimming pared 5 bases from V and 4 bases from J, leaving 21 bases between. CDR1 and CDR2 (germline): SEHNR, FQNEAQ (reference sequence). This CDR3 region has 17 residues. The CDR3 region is CASSIPERKNSGNTIYF. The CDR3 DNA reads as TGTGCCAGCAGCATACCCGAAAGGAAGAATTCGGGAAACACCATATATTTT.

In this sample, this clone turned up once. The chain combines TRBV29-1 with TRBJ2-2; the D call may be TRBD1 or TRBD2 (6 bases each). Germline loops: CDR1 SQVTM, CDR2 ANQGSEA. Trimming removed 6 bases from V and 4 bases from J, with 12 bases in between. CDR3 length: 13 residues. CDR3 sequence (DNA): TGCAGCGTGGGGGGCTTGGGCACCGGGGAGCTGTTTTTT. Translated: CSVGGLGTGELFF.

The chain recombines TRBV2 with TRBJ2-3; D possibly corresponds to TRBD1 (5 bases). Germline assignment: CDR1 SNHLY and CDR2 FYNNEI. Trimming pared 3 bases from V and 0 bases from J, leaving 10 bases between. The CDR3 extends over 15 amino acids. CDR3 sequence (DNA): TGTGCCAGCAGTGAGCAGGGAACTAGCACAGATACGCAGTATTTT. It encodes CASSEQGTSTDTQYF.

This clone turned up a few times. The CDR3 region is CASSGTGGEGNGYTF. DNA of the CDR3: TGTGCCAGCAGCGGGACAGGGGGCGAAGGGAATGGCTACACCTTC. This rearrangement joins TRBV7-9 to TRBJ1-2, with 12 nucleotides matching TRBD1. Germline V gene data show CDR1 as SEHNR and CDR2 as FQNEAQ (reference sequence). The V and J ends lost 5 bases and 6 bases, in that order; junction bases with no gene match: 7. CDR3 length equals 15 residues.

In nucleotides, the CDR3 is TGTGCCAGCAGTTTAGCCGGGACAGAGATATCGTATGGCTACACCTTC. Residues: CASSLAGTEISYGYTF. The chain uses TRBV28 and TRBJ1-2, with 7 bases identical to TRBD1. The junction had 11 bases not matched to a gene; V was cut back by 2 bases and J by 5 bases. This CDR3 region has 16 residues. The germline gives CDR1 MDHEN, CDR2 SYDVKM.

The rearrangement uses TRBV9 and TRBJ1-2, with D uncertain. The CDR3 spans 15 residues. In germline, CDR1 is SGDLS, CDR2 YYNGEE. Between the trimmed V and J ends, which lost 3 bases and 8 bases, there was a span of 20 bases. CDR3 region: CASSATIGSARGYTF. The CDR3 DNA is TGTGCCAGCAGCGCCACCATAGGGTCGGCTCGCGGCTACACCTTC.

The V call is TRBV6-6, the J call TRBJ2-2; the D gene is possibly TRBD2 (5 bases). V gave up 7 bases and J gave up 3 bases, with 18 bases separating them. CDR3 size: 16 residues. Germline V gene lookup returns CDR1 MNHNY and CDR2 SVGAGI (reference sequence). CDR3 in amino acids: CASISRRESDTGELFF. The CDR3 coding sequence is TGTGCCAGCATCTCTAGAAGGGAGTCGGACACCGGGGAGCTGTTTTTT.

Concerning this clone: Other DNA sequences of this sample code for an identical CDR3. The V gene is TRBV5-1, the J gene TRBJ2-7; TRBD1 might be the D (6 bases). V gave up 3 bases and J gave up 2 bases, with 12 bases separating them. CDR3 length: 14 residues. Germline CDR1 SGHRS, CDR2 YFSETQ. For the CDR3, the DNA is TGCGCCAGCAGCTCCTCCGGGACAACCTACGAGCAGTACTTC. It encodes CASSSSGTTYEQYF. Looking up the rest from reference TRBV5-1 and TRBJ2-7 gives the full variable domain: KAGVTQTPRYLIKTRGQQVTLSCSPISGHRSVSWYQQTPGQGLQFLFEYFSETQRNKGNFPGRFSGRQFSNSRSEMNVSTLELGDSALYLCASSSSGTTYEQYFGPGTRLTVT.

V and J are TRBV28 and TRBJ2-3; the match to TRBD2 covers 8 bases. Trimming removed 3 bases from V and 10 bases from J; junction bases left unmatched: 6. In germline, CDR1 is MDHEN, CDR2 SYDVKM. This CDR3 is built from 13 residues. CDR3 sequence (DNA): TGTGCCAGCAGTTTGGGGTGGCGGGAGGCGCAGTATTTT. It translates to CASSLGWREAQYF. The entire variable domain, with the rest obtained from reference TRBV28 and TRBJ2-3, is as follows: DVKVTQSSRYLVKRTGEKVFLECVQDMDHENMFWYRQDPGLGLRLIYFSYDVKMKEKGDIPEGYSVSREKKERFSLILESASTNQTSMYLCASSLGWREAQYFGPGTRLTVL.

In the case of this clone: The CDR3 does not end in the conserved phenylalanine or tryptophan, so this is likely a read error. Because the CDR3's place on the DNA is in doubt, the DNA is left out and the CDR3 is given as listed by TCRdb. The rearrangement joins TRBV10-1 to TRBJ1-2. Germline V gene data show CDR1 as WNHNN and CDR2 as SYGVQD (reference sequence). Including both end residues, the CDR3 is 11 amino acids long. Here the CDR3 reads CASSELVRSSG.

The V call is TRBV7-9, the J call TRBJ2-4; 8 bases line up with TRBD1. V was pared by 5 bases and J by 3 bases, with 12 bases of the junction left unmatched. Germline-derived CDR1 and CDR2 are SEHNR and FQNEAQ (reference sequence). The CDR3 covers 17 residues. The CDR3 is CASSVPRGQIGKNIQYF. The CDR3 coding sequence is TGTGCCAGCAGCGTACCCAGGGGGCAAATCGGCAAAAACATTCAGTACTTC. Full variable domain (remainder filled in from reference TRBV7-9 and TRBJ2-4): DTGVSQNPRHKITKRGQNVTFRCDPISEHNRLYWYRQTLGQGPEFLTYFQNEAQLEKSRLLSDRFSAERPKGSFSTLEIQRTEQGDSAMYLCASSVPRGQIGKNIQYFGAGTRLSVL.

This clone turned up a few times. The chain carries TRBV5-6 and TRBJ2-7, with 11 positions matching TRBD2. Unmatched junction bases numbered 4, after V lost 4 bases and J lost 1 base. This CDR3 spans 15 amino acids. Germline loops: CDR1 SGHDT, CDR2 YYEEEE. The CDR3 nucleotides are TGTGCCAGCAGCCCCGTAGCGGGAGGGTCCTACGAGCAGTACTTC. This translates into CASSPVAGGSYEQYF.

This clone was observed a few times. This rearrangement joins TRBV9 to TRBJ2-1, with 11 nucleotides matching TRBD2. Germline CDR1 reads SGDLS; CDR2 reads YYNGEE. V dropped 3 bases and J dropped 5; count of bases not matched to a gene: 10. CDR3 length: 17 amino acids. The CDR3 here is CASSDSGRASMDNEQFF. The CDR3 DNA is TGTGCCAGCAGCGATAGCGGGAGGGCGAGTATGGACAATGAGCAGTTCTTC.

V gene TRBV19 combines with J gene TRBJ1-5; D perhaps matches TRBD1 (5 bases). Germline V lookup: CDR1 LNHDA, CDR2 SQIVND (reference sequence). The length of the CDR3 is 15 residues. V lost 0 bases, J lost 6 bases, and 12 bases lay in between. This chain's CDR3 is CASSIDPGGTQPQHF. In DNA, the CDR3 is TGTGCCAGTAGTATAGATCCAGGAGGGACTCAGCCCCAGCATTTT. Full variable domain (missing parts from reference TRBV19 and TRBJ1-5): DGGITQSPKYLFRKEGQNVTLSCEQNLNHDAMYWYRQDPGQGLRLIYYSQIVNDFQKGDIAEGYSVSREKKESFPLTVTSAQKNPTAFYLCASSIDPGGTQPQHFGDGTRLSIL.

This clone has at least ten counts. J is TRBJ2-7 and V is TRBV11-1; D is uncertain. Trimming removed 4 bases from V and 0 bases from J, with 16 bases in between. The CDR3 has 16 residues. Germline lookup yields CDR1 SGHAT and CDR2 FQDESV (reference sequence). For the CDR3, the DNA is TGTGCCAGCAGCTCTCGGAAGGGCCCCAGCTCCTACGAGCAGTACTTC. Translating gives CASSSRKGPSSYEQYF.

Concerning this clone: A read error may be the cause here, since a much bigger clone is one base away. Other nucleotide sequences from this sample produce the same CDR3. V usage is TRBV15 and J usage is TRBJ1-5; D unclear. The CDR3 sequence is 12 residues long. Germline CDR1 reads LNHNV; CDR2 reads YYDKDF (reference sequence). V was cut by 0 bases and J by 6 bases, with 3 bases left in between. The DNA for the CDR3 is TGTGCCACCAGCAGAGATCGTCAGCCCCAGCATTTT. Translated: CATSRDRQPQHF.

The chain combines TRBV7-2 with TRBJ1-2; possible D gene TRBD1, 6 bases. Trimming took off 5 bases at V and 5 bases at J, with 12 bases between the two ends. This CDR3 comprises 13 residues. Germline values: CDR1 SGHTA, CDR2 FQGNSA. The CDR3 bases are TGTGCCAGCAGCCGAAGGGGGGGGTATGGCTACACCTTC. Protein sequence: CASSRRGGYGYTF.

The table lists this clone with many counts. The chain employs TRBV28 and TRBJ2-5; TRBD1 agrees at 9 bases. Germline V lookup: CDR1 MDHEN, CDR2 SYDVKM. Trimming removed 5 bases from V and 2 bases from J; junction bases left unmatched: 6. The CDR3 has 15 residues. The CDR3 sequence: CASSRQGVGQETQYF. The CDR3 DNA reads TGTGCCAGCAGTCGACAGGGGGTCGGACAAGAGACCCAGTACTTC. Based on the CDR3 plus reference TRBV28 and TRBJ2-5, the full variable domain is DVKVTQSSRYLVKRTGEKVFLECVQDMDHENMFWYRQDPGLGLRLIYFSYDVKMKEKGDIPEGYSVSREKKERFSLILESASTNQTSMYLCASSRQGVGQETQYFGPGTRLLVL.